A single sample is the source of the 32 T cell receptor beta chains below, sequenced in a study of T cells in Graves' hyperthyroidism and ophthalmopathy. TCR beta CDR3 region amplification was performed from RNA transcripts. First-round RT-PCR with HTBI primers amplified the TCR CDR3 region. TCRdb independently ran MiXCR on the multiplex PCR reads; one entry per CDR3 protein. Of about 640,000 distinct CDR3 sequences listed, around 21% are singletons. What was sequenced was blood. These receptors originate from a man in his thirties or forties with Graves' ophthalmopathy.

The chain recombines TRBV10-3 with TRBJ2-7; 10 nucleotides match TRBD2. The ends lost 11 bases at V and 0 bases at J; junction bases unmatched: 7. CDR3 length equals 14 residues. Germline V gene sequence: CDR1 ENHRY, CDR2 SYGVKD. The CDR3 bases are TGTGCCGCCGGACTAGCGGCCAGCTCCTACGAGCAGTACTTC. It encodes CAAGLAASSYEQYF.

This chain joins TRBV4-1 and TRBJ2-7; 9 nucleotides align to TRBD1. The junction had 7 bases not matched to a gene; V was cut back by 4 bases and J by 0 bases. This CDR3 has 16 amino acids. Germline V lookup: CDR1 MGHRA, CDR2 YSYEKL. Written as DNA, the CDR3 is TGCGCCAGCAGCCCGGGACAGGGCGCTAGCTCCTACGAGCAGTACTTC. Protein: CASSPGQGASSYEQYF.

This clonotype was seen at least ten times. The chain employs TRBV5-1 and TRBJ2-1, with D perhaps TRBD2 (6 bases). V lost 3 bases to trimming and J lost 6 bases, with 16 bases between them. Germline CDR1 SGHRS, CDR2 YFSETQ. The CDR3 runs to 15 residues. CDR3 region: CASSSKGGGVNEQFF. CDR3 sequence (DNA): TGCGCCAGCAGCTCAAAAGGCGGAGGGGTCAATGAGCAGTTCTTC.

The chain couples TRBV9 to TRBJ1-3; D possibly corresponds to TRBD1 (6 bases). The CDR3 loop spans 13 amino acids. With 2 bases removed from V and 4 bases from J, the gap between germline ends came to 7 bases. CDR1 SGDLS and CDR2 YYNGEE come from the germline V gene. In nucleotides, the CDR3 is TGTGCCAGCAGCGTCGGGACAGGAAACACCATATATTTT. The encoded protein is CASSVGTGNTIYF.

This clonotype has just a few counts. This chain's CDR3 is CASTHTRGYGYTF. In nucleotides, the CDR3 is TGTGCCAGCACACACACCCGGGGCTATGGCTACACCTTC. The chain is built from TRBV28 and TRBJ1-2; D call uncertain. The CDR3 has 13 residues. The V gene lost 7 bases and the J gene lost 4 bases, with 13 bases spanning the gap. Per germline, CDR1 MDHEN and CDR2 SYDVKM.

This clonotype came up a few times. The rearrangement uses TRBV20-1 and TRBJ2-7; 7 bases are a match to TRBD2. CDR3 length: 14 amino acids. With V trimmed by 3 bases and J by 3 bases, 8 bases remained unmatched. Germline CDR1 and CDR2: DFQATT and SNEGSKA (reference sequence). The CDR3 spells CSASWRERIYEQYF. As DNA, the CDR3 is TGCAGTGCTAGTTGGCGGGAGAGAATCTACGAGCAGTACTTC.

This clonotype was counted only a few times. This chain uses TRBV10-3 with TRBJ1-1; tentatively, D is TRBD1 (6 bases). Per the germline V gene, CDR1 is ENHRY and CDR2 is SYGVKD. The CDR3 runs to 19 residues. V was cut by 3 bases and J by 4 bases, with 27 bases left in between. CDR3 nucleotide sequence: TGTGCCATCAGTGACGAAATCGCCGGGACATTTATGGGGCGCACTGAAGCTTTCTTT. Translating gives CAISDEIAGTFMGRTEAFF.

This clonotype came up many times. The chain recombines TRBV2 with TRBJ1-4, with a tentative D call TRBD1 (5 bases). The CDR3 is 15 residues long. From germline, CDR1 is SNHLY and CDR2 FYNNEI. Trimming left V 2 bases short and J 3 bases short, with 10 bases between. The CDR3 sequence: CASSEPTASNEKLFF. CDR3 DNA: TGTGCCAGCAGTGAACCGACAGCCTCTAATGAAAAACTGTTTTTT.

The DNA for the CDR3 is TGCAGTGCTAAGACAGGGGACGATGCCGGGGAGCTGTTTTTT. This translates into CSAKTGDDAGELFF. The chain carries TRBV20-1 and TRBJ2-2; 8 bases are shared with TRBD1. The CDR3 extends over 14 amino acids. Germline lookup yields CDR1 DFQATT and CDR2 SNEGSKA (reference sequence). With 4 bases clipped from V and 6 bases from J, the junction kept 7 bases outside the gene matches.

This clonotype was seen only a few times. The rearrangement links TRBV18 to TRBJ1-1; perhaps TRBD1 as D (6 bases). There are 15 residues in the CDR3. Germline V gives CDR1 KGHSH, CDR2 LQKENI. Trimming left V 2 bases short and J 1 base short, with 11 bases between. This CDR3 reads CASSPGRTENTEAFF. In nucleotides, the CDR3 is TGTGCCAGCTCACCAGGCAGGACAGAGAACACTGAAGCTTTCTTT.

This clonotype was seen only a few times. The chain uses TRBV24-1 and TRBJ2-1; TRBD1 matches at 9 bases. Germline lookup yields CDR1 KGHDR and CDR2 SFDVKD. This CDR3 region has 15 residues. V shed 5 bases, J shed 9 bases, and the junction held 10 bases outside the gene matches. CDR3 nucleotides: TGTGCCACCAGTGCCCCCACAGGGGGCTACGGTGAGCAGTTCTTC. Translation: CATSAPTGGYGEQFF.

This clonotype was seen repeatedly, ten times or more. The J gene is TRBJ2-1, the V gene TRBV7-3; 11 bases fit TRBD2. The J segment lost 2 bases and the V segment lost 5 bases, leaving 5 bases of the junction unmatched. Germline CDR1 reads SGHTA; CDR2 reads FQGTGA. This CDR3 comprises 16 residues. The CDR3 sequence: CASSQTSGIPYNEQFF. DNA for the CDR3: TGTGCCAGCAGCCAGACTAGCGGGATACCCTACAATGAGCAGTTCTTC.

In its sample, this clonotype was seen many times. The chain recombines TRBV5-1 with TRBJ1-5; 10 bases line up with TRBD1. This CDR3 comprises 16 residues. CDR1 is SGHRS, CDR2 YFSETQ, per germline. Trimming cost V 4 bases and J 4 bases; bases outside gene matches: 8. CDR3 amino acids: CASSPVPGQGNQPQHF. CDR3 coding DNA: TGCGCCAGCAGCCCGGTCCCGGGACAGGGGAATCAGCCCCAGCATTTT.

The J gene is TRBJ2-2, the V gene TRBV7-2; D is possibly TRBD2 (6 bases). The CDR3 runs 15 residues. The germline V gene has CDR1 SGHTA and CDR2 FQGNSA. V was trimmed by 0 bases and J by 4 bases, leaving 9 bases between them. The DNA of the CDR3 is TGTGCCAGCAGCTTAGCCGGGAGCCCCACCGGGGAGCTGTTTTTT. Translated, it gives CASSLAGSPTGELFF. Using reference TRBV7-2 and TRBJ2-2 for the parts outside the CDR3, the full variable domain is GAGVSQSPSNKVTEKGKDVELRCDPISGHTALYWYRQSLGQGLEFLIYFQGNSAPDKSGLPSDRFSAERTGGSVSTLTIQRTQQEDSAVYLCASSLAGSPTGELFFGEGSRLTVL.

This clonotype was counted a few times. The CDR3 loop reads CASSLPPAYPGSGNEQFF. The CDR3 nucleotides read TGTGCCAGCAGCTTGCCTCCAGCGTACCCGGGGTCCGGTAATGAGCAGTTCTTC. This chain links TRBV11-2 with TRBJ2-1; tentative D call: TRBD2 (5 bases). Germline CDR1 reads SGHAT; CDR2 reads FQNNGV. This CDR3 has 18 residues. V was trimmed by 3 bases and J by 7 bases, leaving 25 bases between them.

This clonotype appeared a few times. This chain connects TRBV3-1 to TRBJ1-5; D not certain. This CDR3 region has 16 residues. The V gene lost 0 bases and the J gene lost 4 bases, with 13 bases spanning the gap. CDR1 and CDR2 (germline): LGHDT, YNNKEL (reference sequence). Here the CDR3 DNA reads TGTGCCAGCAGCCAAGACTCGGGGAGGCCGAATCAGCCCCAGCATTTT. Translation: CASSQDSGRPNQPQHF. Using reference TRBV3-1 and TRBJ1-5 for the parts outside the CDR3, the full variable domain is DTAVSQTPKYLVTQMGNDKSIKCEQNLGHDTMYWYKQDSKKFLKIMFSYNNKELIINETVPNRFSPKSPDKAHLNLHINSLELGDSAVYFCASSQDSGRPNQPQHFGDGTRLSIL.

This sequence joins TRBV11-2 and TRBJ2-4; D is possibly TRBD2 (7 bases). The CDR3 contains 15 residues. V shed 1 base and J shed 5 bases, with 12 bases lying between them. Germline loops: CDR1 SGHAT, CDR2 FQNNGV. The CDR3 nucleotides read TGTGCCAGCAGCTTAGGGGGGGGCTGGGAAAACATTCAGTACTTC. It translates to CASSLGGGWENIQYF. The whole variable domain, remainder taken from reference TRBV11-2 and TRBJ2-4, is EAGVAQSPRYKIIEKRQSVAFWCNPISGHATLYWYQQILGQGPKLLIQFQNNGVVDDSQLPKDRFSAERLKGVDSTLKIQPAKLEDSAVYLCASSLGGGWENIQYFGAGTRLSVL.

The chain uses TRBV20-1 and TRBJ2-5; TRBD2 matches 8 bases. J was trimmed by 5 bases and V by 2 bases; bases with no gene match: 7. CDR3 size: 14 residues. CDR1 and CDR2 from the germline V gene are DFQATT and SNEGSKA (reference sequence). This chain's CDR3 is CSARRREDGETQYF. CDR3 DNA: TGCAGTGCTAGACGGCGGGAGGACGGGGAGACCCAGTACTTC.

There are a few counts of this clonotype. CDR3 nucleotides: TGTGCCAGCAGCGGTTTCCTAGCGGGGAAGCAAGAGACCCAGTACTTC. Its protein is CASSGFLAGKQETQYF. The chain recombines TRBV6-1 with TRBJ2-5, with 9 positions matching TRBD2. The length of the CDR3 is 16 residues. The V and J ends lost 6 bases and 2 bases, in that order; junction bases with no gene match: 10. Germline CDR1 is MNHNS and CDR2 is SASEGT.

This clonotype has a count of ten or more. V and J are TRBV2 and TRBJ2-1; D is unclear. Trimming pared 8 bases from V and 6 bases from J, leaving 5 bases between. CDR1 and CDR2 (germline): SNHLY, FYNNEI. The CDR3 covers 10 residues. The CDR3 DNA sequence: TGTGCCAGCTATTCCAATGAGCAGTTCTTC. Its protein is CASYSNEQFF.

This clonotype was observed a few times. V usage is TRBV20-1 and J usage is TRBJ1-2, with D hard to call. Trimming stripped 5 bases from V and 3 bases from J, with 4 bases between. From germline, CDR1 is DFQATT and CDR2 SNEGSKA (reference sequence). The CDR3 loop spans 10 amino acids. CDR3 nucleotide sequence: TGCAGTGCTCCCTACTATGGCTACACCTTC. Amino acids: CSAPYYGYTF.

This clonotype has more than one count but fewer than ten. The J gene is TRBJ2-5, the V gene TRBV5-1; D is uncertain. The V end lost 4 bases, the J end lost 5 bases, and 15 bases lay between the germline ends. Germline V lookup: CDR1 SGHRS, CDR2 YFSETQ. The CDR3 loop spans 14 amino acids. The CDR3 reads CASSRNGWAETQYF. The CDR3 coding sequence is TGCGCCAGCAGCCGAAACGGATGGGCCGAGACCCAGTACTTC. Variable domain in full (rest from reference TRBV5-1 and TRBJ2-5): KAGVTQTPRYLIKTRGQQVTLSCSPISGHRSVSWYQQTPGQGLQFLFEYFSETQRNKGNFPGRFSGRQFSNSRSEMNVSTLELGDSALYLCASSRNGWAETQYFGPGTRLLVL.

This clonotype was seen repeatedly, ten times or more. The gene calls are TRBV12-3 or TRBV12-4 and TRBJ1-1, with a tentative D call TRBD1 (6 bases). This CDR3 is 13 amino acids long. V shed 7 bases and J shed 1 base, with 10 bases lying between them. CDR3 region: CASKGGPNTEAFF. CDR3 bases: TGTGCCAGCAAAGGGGGGCCGAACACTGAAGCTTTCTTT.

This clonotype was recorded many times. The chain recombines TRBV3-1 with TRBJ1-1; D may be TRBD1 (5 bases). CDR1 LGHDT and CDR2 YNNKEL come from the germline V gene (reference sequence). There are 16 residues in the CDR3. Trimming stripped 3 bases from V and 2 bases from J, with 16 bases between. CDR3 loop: CASSQIQGEDNTEAFF. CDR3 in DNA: TGTGCCAGCAGCCAGATCCAGGGCGAGGATAACACTGAAGCTTTCTTT.

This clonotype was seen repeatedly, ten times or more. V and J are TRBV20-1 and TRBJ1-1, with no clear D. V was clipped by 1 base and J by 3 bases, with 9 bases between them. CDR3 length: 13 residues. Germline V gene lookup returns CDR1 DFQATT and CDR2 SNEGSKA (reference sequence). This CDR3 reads CSARGTDYTEAFF. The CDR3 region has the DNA TGCAGTGCTAGAGGGACGGATTACACTGAAGCTTTCTTT.

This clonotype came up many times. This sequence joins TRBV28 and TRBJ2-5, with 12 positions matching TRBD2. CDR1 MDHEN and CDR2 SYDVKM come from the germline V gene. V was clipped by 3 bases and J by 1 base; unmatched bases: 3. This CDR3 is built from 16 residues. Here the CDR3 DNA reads TGTGCCAGCAGTTTCGCTAGCGGGAGGGCCCAAGAGACCCAGTACTTC. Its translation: CASSFASGRAQETQYF.

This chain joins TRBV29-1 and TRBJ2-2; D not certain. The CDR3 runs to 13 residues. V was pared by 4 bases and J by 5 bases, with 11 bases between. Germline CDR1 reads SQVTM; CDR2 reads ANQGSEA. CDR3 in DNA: TGCAGCGTTGCCACGGCCGGGACCGGGGAGCTGTTTTTT. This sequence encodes CSVATAGTGELFF.

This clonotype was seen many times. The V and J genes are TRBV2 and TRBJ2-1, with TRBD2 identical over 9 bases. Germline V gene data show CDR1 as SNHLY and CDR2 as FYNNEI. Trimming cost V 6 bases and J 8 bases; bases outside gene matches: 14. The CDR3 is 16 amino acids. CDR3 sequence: CASSFREGGRADEQFF. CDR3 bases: TGTGCCAGCAGCTTCCGTGAAGGCGGGAGGGCCGATGAGCAGTTCTTC.

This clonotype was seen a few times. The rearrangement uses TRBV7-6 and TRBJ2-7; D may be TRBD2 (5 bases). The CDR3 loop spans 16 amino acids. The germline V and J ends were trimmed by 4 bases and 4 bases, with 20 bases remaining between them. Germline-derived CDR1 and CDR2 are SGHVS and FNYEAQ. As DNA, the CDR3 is TGTGCCAGCAGCTCCTTACTAGAGATCCCCCCTTACGAGCAGTACTTC. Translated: CASSSLLEIPPYEQYF.

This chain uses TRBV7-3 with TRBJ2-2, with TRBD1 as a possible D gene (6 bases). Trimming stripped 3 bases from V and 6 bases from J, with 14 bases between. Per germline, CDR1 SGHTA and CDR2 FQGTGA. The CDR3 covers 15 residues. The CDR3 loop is CASSLDSLRPGELFF. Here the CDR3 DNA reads TGTGCCAGCAGCTTGGACAGTTTGCGGCCCGGGGAGCTGTTTTTT.

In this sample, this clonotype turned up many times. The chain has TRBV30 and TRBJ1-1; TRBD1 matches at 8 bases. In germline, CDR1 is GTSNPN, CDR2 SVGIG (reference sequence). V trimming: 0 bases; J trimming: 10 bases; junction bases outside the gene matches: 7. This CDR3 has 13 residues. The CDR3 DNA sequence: TGTGCCTGGAGTGTATTTGGCAGGGGGCTAGCTTTCTTT. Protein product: CAWSVFGRGLAFF.

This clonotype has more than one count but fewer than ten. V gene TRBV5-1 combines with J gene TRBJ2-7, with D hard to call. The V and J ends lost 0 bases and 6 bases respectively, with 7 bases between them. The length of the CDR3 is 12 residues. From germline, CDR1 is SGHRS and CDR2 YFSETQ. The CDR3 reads CASSLGLSEQYF. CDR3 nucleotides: TGCGCCAGCAGCTTGGGGTTGAGCGAGCAGTACTTC.